The T cell receptor (beta chain) described here comes from a study of T cells after posttransplantation cyclophosphamide. Sequencing was performed with immunoSEQ multiplex PCR; in TCRdb, only in-frame clones are kept and a portion is missing. The data contain 51,000 or so clones, roughly 94% of them singletons. In germline, CDR1 is LGHNA, CDR2 YSLEER. The CDR3 has 13 residues. The V end lost 3 bases, the J end lost 5 bases, and 9 bases lay between the germline ends. This receptor was obtained from a woman younger than 45 in good health and a related stem cell transplant donor. This chain connects TRBV4-3 to TRBJ2-3; a weak D match, TRBD1 (6 bases). Specimen: PBMCs. In DNA form, the CDR3 reads TGCGCCAGCAGCCAGCAGGGGAGAGATACGCAGTATTTT. It encodes CASSQQGRDTQYF.